The 20 T cell receptor beta chains reported below all come from one sample, sequenced in a study of cytomegalovirus exposure and HLA in healthy donors. The PCR had 60 Vbeta and 13 Jbeta primers. The data were produced by immunoSEQ multiplex PCR, yet TCRdb's version contains in-frame clones alone and is incomplete. The data contain 90,000 to 120,000 clones, around 80% of them singletons. Sequences were obtained from PBMCs. These receptors came from a woman aged 35 to 49 in good health and CMV-seronegative.

The J gene is TRBJ1-1, the V gene TRBV18, with D perhaps matching TRBD1 (6 bases). Germline lookup yields CDR1 KGHSH and CDR2 LQKENI. Trimming removed 8 bases from V and 7 bases from J, with 17 bases in between. This CDR3 has 13 residues. The DNA of the CDR3 is TGTGCCAGCCTCTATGGGGGCGAAGGTGAAGCTTTCTTT. Translating gives CASLYGGEGEAFF.

The chain has TRBV19 and TRBJ2-4, with a possible D match to TRBD2 (7 bases). The CDR3 spans 17 residues. With 3 bases removed from V and 8 bases from J, the gap between germline ends came to 23 bases. The germline CDR1 and CDR2 sequences are LNHDA and SQIVND (reference sequence). The CDR3 bases are TGTGCCAGTAGTATCTTGGGGGGGGGCCCTCAAAACGACATTCAGTACTTC. Translation gives CASSILGGGPQNDIQYF.

The chain links TRBV2 to TRBJ1-2; D gene uncertain. The CDR3 sequence is 15 residues long. V shed 0 bases and J shed 3 bases, with 11 bases lying between them. The germline V gene encodes CDR1 SNHLY and CDR2 FYNNEI. In DNA, the CDR3 is TGTGCCAGCAGTGAAGCGCTTTCCCGGTACTATGGCTACACCTTC. Protein product: CASSEALSRYYGYTF.

The rearrangement uses TRBV19 and TRBJ2-1; D perhaps matches TRBD2 (6 bases). V was cut by 2 bases and J by 3 bases, with 8 bases left in between. Germline CDR1 LNHDA, CDR2 SQIVND (reference sequence). This CDR3 is 14 amino acids long. The CDR3 loop reads CASSIKDYYNEQFF. DNA of the CDR3: TGTGCCAGTAGTATAAAGGACTACTACAATGAGCAGTTCTTC.

This clone was picked up a small number of times. The J gene is TRBJ2-2, the V gene TRBV7-9; 7 nucleotides align to TRBD2. V shed 5 bases and J 6 bases; nucleotides not matched to a gene: 0. This CDR3 spans 12 amino acids. CDR1 and CDR2 (germline): SEHNR, FQNEAQ (reference sequence). The CDR3 sequence is CASSTSAGELFF. The CDR3 coding sequence is TGTGCCAGCAGCACTAGCGCCGGGGAGCTGTTTTTT. Drawing the rest from reference TRBV7-9 and TRBJ2-2, the complete variable domain is DTGVSQNPRHKITKRGQNVTFRCDPISEHNRLYWYRQTLGQGPEFLTYFQNEAQLEKSRLLSDRFSAERPKGSFSTLEIQRTEQGDSAMYLCASSTSAGELFFGEGSRLTVL.

The genes are TRBV28 and TRBJ1-3; no definite D call. This CDR3 contains 15 residues. CDR1 and CDR2 from the germline V gene are MDHEN and SYDVKM. Deletions cut 4 bases from V and 0 bases from J, with 10 bases between. CDR3 DNA: TGTGCCAGCAGTTCAGGTTCTATCTCTGGAAACACCATATATTTT. This translates into CASSSGSISGNTIYF.

The chain combines TRBV10-3 with TRBJ1-2, with D possibly matching TRBD1 (5 bases). The CDR3 is 13 residues long. Germline CDR1 is ENHRY and CDR2 is SYGVKD. V shed 3 bases and J shed 3 bases, with 8 bases lying between them. The CDR3 DNA is TGTGCCATCAGTGATGGAGGGGACTATGGCTACACCTTC. Its translation: CAISDGGDYGYTF.

V is TRBV28 and J is TRBJ2-3; D may be TRBD2 (5 bases). The CDR3 length is 15 residues. The germline V gene encodes CDR1 MDHEN and CDR2 SYDVKM. Deletions cut 3 bases from V and 3 bases from J, with 13 bases between. Here the CDR3 reads CASSFDLALTDTQYF. The DNA of the CDR3 is TGTGCCAGCAGTTTCGACCTAGCTTTAACAGATACGCAGTATTTT.

This chain joins TRBV19 and TRBJ1-5; TRBD1 agrees at 8 bases. V lost 4 bases, J lost 6 bases, and 5 bases stayed unmatched. CDR1 and CDR2 from the germline V gene are LNHDA and SQIVND (reference sequence). CDR3 length: 14 residues. This chain's CDR3 is CASSTTGGSQPQHF. DNA of the CDR3: TGTGCCAGTAGTACTACAGGGGGTAGTCAGCCCCAGCATTTT.

In its sample, this clone was seen a few times. This chain joins TRBV27 and TRBJ2-2, with D perhaps matching TRBD2 (6 bases). CDR3 length equals 15 residues. Germline V lookup: CDR1 MNHEY, CDR2 SMNVEV (reference sequence). V shed 0 bases and J shed 4 bases, with 9 bases lying between them. The CDR3 nucleotides read TGTGCCAGCAGTTTATCGGGGGGTATCACCGGGGAGCTGTTTTTT. Protein: CASSLSGGITGELFF.

Notes on this clone: The same CDR3 also results from other DNA sequences found in this sample. The chain combines TRBV14 with TRBJ2-5; D unclear. The CDR3 spans 15 residues. The ends were cut back, 1 base at V and 5 bases at J, with 14 bases in the middle. Germline CDR1 is SGHDN and CDR2 is FVKESK. Written as DNA, the CDR3 is TGTGCCAGCAGCCAAGTGGCCTTATTCCAGGAGACCCAGTACTTC. Translated, it gives CASSQVALFQETQYF.

This chain connects TRBV19 to TRBJ1-4; D is unresolved. The CDR3 is 13 amino acids. The germline gives CDR1 LNHDA, CDR2 SQIVND (reference sequence). Between the trimmed V and J ends, which lost 6 bases and 8 bases, there was a span of 13 bases. CDR3 sequence: CASSGLVGEKLFF. The CDR3 nucleotides are TGTGCCAGTAGCGGACTAGTCGGGGAAAAACTGTTTTTT.

The chain combines TRBV28 with TRBJ1-2; 8 bases agree with TRBD1. The junction had 6 bases not matched to a gene; V was cut back by 2 bases and J by 7 bases. Germline lookup yields CDR1 MDHEN and CDR2 SYDVKM. This CDR3 region has 14 residues. The CDR3 reads CASSLIRQGAGYTF. The CDR3 nucleotides are TGTGCCAGCAGTTTAATAAGGCAGGGGGCTGGCTACACCTTC.

The chain uses TRBV10-2 and TRBJ2-7; 7 positions agree with TRBD2. V gave up 3 bases and J gave up 3 bases; unmatched junction bases: 11. The CDR3 is 16 residues long. CDR1 is WSHSY and CDR2 is SAAADI in the germline V gene. Here the CDR3 reads CASSDPLAEVHYEQYF. DNA for the CDR3: TGCGCCAGCAGTGATCCTCTAGCGGAGGTGCACTACGAGCAGTACTTC.

The chain uses TRBV6-1 and TRBJ1-6; D not resolved. CDR3 length: 14 amino acids. CDR1 and CDR2 (germline): MNHNS, SASEGT. V was trimmed by 3 bases and J by 9 bases, leaving 12 bases between them. CDR3 in amino acids: CASSDGLRASPLHF. The CDR3 DNA follows: TGTGCCAGCAGTGACGGACTGCGGGCTTCACCCCTCCACTTT.

The V gene is TRBV2, the J gene TRBJ2-2; 10 bases agree with TRBD1. The V and J ends lost 3 bases and 7 bases, in that order; junction bases with no gene match: 5. The CDR3 is 15 residues long. Germline CDR1 is SNHLY and CDR2 is FYNNEI. As DNA, the CDR3 is TGTGCCAGCAGTGACCGGACAGGGGGTCTCGGGGAGCTGTTTTTT. It translates to CASSDRTGGLGELFF.

This clone was counted only a few times. J is TRBJ2-1 and V is TRBV30, with 8 bases lining up with TRBD2. This CDR3 contains 13 residues. Germline values: CDR1 GTSNPN, CDR2 SVGIG (reference sequence). V shed 2 bases and J 9 bases; nucleotides not matched to a gene: 6. The CDR3: CAWSTPSGGEQFF. The CDR3 region has the DNA TGTGCCTGGAGTACCCCCAGCGGGGGTGAGCAGTTCTTC.

This sequence joins TRBV5-6 and TRBJ2-6; D not resolved. Trimming removed 5 bases at V and 3 bases at J, with 6 bases between. Germline CDR1 reads SGHDT; CDR2 reads YYEEEE. CDR3 length: 13 residues. CDR3 in amino acids: CASSRSGANVLTF. For the CDR3, the DNA is TGTGCCAGCAGTAGAAGTGGGGCCAACGTCCTGACTTTC.

This clone has only a few counts. The chain recombines TRBV7-7 with TRBJ2-2; D might be TRBD2 (6 bases). Trimming pared 11 bases from V and 6 bases from J, leaving 10 bases between. Germline V gene sequence: CDR1 SSHAT, CDR2 FNYEAQ (reference sequence). The CDR3 sequence is 11 residues long. This CDR3 is CAVGSPGELFF. CDR3 sequence (DNA): TGTGCCGTCGGGAGCCCCGGGGAGCTGTTTTTT.

This chain uses TRBV6-5 with TRBJ1-4, with 10 bases aligning to TRBD1. Germline CDR1 and CDR2: MNHEY and SVGAGI. J gave up 5 bases and V 5 bases, and 2 bases lay outside the gene matches. The CDR3 is 14 residues long. The DNA of the CDR3 is TGTGCCAGCAGTAGGGGACAGGGGAATGAAAAACTGTTTTTT. Its protein product is CASSRGQGNEKLFF.